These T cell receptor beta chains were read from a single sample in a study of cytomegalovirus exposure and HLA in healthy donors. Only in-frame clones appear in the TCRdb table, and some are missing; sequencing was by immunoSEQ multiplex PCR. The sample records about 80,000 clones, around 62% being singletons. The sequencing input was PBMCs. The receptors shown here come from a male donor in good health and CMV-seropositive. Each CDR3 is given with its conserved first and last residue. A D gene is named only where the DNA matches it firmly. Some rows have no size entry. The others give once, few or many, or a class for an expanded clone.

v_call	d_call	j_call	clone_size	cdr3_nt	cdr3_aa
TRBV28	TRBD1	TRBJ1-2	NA	TGTGCCAGCACCGACAGGGATGCTGGCTACACCTTC	CASTDRDAGYTF
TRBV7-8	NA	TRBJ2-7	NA	TGTGCCAGCAGCTTAGCGACTATCTCCTACGAGCAGTACTTC	CASSLATISYEQYF
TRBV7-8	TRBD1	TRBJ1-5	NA	TGTGCCAGCAGATTGGACAGGGGCGGCAATCAGCCCCAGCATTTT	CASRLDRGGNQPQHF
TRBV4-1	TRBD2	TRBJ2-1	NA	TGCGCCAGCAGCCACTGGGGGACTAGCGGGAGCTCCAATGAGCAGTTCTTC	CASSHWGTSGSSNEQFF
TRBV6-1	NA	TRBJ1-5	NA	TGTGCCAGCAGTCCCCGGGTGGAGAGCAATCAGCCCCAGCATTTT	CASSPRVESNQPQHF
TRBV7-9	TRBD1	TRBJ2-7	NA	TGTGCCACCCAGGGGGCTAGTTCGGGCGAGCAGTACTTC	CATQGASSGEQYF
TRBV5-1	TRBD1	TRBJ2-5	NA	TGCGCCAGCAGCTCGGGACAGGGCGGCAAGACCCAGTACTTC	CASSSGQGGKTQYF
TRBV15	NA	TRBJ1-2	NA	TGTGCCACCAGCAGAGTCGGGGGGGATGGCTACCCCTTC	CATSRVGGDGYPF
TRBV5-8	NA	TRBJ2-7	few	TGTGCCAGCAGCTTGGCCGCGACAGGGAGGATTGACGAGCAGTACTTC	CASSLAATGRIDEQYF
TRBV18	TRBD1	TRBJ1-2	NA	TGTGCCAGCTCAGACAGGGGGAACTATGGCTACACCTTC	CASSDRGNYGYTF
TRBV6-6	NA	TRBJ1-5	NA	TGTGCCAGCAGTTACTCGCAGAACGTCAATCAGCCCCAGCATTTT	CASSYSQNVNQPQHF
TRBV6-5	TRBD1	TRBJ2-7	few	TGTGCCAGCAGTTACTCCGGGACAGGGACCTACGAGCAGTACTTC	CASSYSGTGTYEQYF
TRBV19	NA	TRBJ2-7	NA	TGTGCCAGTAGTATAGCGGCGGAAACCTACGAGCAGTACTTC	CASSIAAETYEQYF
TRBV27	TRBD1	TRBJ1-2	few	TGTGCCAGCAGTTTTGACAGGGATTCGGTGTATGGCTACACCTTC	CASSFDRDSVYGYTF
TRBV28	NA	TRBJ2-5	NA	TGTGCCAGCAGTTCTAGCGCTAGGGAGACCCAGTACTTC	CASSSSARETQYF
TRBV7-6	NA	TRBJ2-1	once	TGTGCCAGCAGCTTAGTGCGGGGCCCCTCCTACAATGAGCAGTTCTTC	CASSLVRGPSYNEQFF
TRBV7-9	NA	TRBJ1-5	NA	TGTGCCAGCAGCTTATTTCCAGGCGGGGCGCCCCAGCATTTT	CASSLFPGGAPQHF
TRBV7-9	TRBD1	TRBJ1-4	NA	TGTGCCAGCAGCCCACAGGGGTGGACTAATGAAAAACTGTTTTTT	CASSPQGWTNEKLFF
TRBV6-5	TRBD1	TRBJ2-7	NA	TGTGCCAGCAGTTATACGGACAGGGGGCACGAGCAGTACTTC	CASSYTDRGHEQYF
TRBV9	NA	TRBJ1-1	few	TGTGCCAGCAGCCCAGAGGCAGGGGCCGATGAAGCTTTCTTT	CASSPEAGADEAFF
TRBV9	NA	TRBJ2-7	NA	TGTGCCAGCAGCGTAGACGCCTACACGCTGAGGCTGCGCGAGCAGTACTTC	CASSVDAYTLRLREQYF
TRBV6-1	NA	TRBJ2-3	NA	TGTGCCAGCGCCCAGGGGGGAGATACGCAGTATTTT	CASAQGGDTQYF
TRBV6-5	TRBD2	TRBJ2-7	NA	TGTGCCAGCACCAGAGGAGCTAGCGGTTCCTACGAGCAGTACTTC	CASTRGASGSYEQYF
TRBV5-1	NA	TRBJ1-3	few	TGCGCCAGCAGCTCCACAGGGAGGGCTGGAAACACCATATATTTT	CASSSTGRAGNTIYF
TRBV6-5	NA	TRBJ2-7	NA	TGTGCCAGCAGTCCCCCCGGACAGCTTCACGAGCAGTACTTC	CASSPPGQLHEQYF
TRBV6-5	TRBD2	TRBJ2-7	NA	TGTGCCAGCAGGAAAAGCGGACTAGCGGGATACGAGCAGTACTTC	CASRKSGLAGYEQYF
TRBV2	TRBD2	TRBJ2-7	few	TGTGCCAGCAGTGTACTTGGGCCAGCGGGAGGCATCCTGGGTGAGCAGTACTTC	CASSVLGPAGGILGEQYF
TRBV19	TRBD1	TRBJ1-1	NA	TGTGCCAGTTACAGGGGAATGAACACTGAAGCTTTCTTT	CASYRGMNTEAFF
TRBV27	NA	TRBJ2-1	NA	TGTGCCAGCAGCCCGGGAGAGCGAGGGGGCGCCTACAATGAGCAGTTCTTC	CASSPGERGGAYNEQFF
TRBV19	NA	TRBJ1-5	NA	TGTGCCAGTAGTATATCCAGGGGATATCAGCCCCAGCATTTT	CASSISRGYQPQHF
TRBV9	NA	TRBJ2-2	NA	TGTGCCAGCAGCGTAGGCCACTTCGCCGGGGAGCTGTTTTTT	CASSVGHFAGELFF
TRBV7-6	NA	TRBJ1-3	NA	TGTGCCAGCAGCTCCCCCCTGACAGGAAATGGAAACACCATATATTTT	CASSSPLTGNGNTIYF
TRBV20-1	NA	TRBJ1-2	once	TGCAAGTTCCACAGTCTCTATGGCTACACCTTC	CKFHSLYGYTF
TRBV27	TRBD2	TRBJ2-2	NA	TGTGCCAGCAGCTCTCCCTCTAGCGGGGTGAGGGAGCTGTTTTTT	CASSSPSSGVRELFF
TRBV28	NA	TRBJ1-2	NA	TGTGCCAGCAGTTTGCAGGGCTATGGCTACACCTTC	CASSLQGYGYTF
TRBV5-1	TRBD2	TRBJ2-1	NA	TGCGCCAGCAGCTTGGCCGGGACTAGCGGTTACAATGAGCAGTTCTTC	CASSLAGTSGYNEQFF
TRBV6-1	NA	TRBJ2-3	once	TGTGCCAGCAGTGAAGACATCACAGATACGCAGTATTTT	CASSEDITDTQYF
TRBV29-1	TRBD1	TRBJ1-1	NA	TGCAGCGTCTTAGACAGGGTTGGCACTGAAGCTTTCTTT	CSVLDRVGTEAFF
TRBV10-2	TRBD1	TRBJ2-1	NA	TGCGCCAGCATAACCGGGACAGGGAGCGATGAGCAGTTCTTC	CASITGTGSDEQFF
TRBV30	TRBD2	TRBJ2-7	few	TGTGCCTGGAGTGCAATAGGGACTAGCGGGAGAGGAGAGCAGTACTTC	CAWSAIGTSGRGEQYF
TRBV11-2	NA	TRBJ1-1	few	TGTGCCAGCAACCAAGCCTGGGGTCGGGGGGGTTACACTGAAGCTTTCTTT	CASNQAWGRGGYTEAFF
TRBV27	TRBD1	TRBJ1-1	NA	TGTGCCAGCAGTTTAGGACAGGGAGTTCCAACTGAAGCTTTCTTT	CASSLGQGVPTEAFF
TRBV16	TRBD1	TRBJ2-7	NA	TGTGCCAGCAGCCATAATACAGGGGGCCTCGGAGAGCAGTACTTC	CASSHNTGGLGEQYF
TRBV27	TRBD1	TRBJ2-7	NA	TGTGCCAGCAGTTCCGGGACAGGGATTTCCTACGAGCAGTACTTC	CASSSGTGISYEQYF
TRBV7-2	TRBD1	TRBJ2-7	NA	TGTGCCAGCAGCTCGTCAACAACTGGGACAGGGTCCCACGAGCAGTACTTC	CASSSSTTGTGSHEQYF
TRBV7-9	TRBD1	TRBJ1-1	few	TGTGCCAGCAGCTTAAGCCCTGCGACAGGGGGTTGGAACACTGAAGCTTTCTTT	CASSLSPATGGWNTEAFF
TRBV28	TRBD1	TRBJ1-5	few	TGTGCCAGCATTATTGGACAGGGACCCCAGCATTTT	CASIIGQGPQHF